The 9 T cell receptor beta chains listed next were all sequenced from one sample in a study of T cells in Graves' hyperthyroidism and ophthalmopathy. The CDR3 regions of TCR beta were amplified from RNA transcripts. TCR CDR3 underwent first-round RT-PCR with the HTBI primer set. TCRdb used MiXCR to reprocess the multiplex PCR reads, holding one entry per CDR3 protein. Of 450,000 to 650,000 distinct CDR3 sequences in the sample, 20% to 25% were seen once. The sample taken for sequencing was blood. The receptors were gathered from a man between 18 and 35 years old with Graves' hyperthyroidism.

Many counts were recorded for this clonotype. This chain links TRBV28 with TRBJ1-2, with 10 positions matching TRBD1. Germline CDR1 and CDR2: MDHEN and SYDVKM. The junction had 6 bases not matched to a gene; V was cut back by 2 bases and J by 0 bases. This CDR3 contains 17 residues. CDR3 nucleotide sequence: TGTGCCAGCAGTTTAAAGGGACAGGGGCTCTCTAACTATGGCTACACCTTC. Protein sequence: CASSLKGQGLSNYGYTF.

This clonotype was observed at least ten times. V is TRBV19 and J is TRBJ1-1; no clear D. V lost 2 bases and J 4 bases, leaving 11 bases between the germline ends. CDR3 size: 14 residues. CDR1 and CDR2 from the germline V gene are LNHDA and SQIVND (reference sequence). DNA of the CDR3: TGTGCCAGTAGTATAAACTCCCTTACCACTGAAGCTTTCTTT. Its translation is CASSINSLTTEAFF.

This clonotype was seen repeatedly, ten times or more. The chain uses TRBV30 and TRBJ2-2; D remains unclear. CDR3 length: 15 residues. From germline, CDR1 is GTSNPN and CDR2 SVGIG (reference sequence). Trimming shortened V by 5 bases and J by 1 base, and 14 bases separated the two germline ends. The CDR3 is CAWADSGMNTGELFF. The CDR3 DNA is TGTGCCTGGGCCGACTCGGGTATGAACACCGGGGAGCTGTTTTTT.

This clonotype was counted ten times or more. The CDR3 coding sequence is TGTGCCAGCAGCGACTTGAGAGGGTCTGACACTGAAGCTTTCTTT. Its translation is CASSDLRGSDTEAFF. The V call is TRBV6-5, the J call TRBJ1-1; D remains unclear. Germline CDR1 and CDR2: MNHEY and SVGAGI. With 6 bases removed from V and 3 bases from J, the gap between germline ends came to 17 bases. The CDR3 has 15 residues.

This chain uses TRBV15 with TRBJ1-1; no firm D call. Deletions cut 8 bases from V and 4 bases from J, with 17 bases between. CDR3 length: 14 amino acids. In germline, CDR1 is LNHNV, CDR2 YYDKDF (reference sequence). The CDR3, as DNA: TGTGCCACCGGAATAGCAGTGCAAGGCACTGAAGCTTTCTTT. Translated, it gives CATGIAVQGTEAFF.

There are many counts of this clonotype. The chain recombines TRBV2 with TRBJ2-5, with no clear D. Germline CDR1 is SNHLY and CDR2 is FYNNEI. V lost 3 bases, J lost 4 bases, and 15 bases lay in between. The CDR3 has 15 residues. Here the CDR3 DNA reads TGTGCCAGCAGTGATGGGCTTAGAGAGGCAGAGACCCAGTACTTC. This gives the protein CASSDGLREAETQYF.

This clonotype has more than one count but fewer than ten. A much larger clone sits a single nucleotide away, making a read error possible. The rearrangement links TRBV28 to TRBJ1-2; D unclear. The CDR3 loop spans 14 amino acids. Germline V CDR1 and CDR2: MDHEN, SYDVKM. CDR3 protein: CASSLEQRIHGHTF. CDR3 bases: TGTGCCAGCAGTTTAGAGCAGAGAATCCATGGCCACACCTTC.

This clonotype appeared a few times. V usage is TRBV12-3 or TRBV12-4 and J usage is TRBJ2-2; no clear D gene. V gave up 10 bases and J gave up 6 bases, with 9 bases separating them. This CDR3 has 11 residues. The CDR3, as DNA: TGTGCCACCAATTTTGCCGGGGAGCTGTTTTTT. It is translated as CATNFAGELFF.

The chain carries TRBV2 and TRBJ1-1; TRBD1 is a possible D gene (5 bases). The length of the CDR3 is 13 residues. Germline V gene data show CDR1 as SNHLY and CDR2 as FYNNEI. V shed 5 bases and J shed 6 bases, with 13 bases lying between them. The CDR3 DNA reads as TGTGCCAGCAGTCCCTGGGGGGAGGCTGAAGCTTTCTTT. Its translation: CASSPWGEAEAFF.